This TCR beta chain originates from a study of CD8 T cells in Susac syndrome. General study points: The relatively small number of individuals in the TCR sequencing and HLA analysis was acknowledged by the study.

This CDR3 has 16 amino acids. The ends were cut back, 4 bases at V and 0 bases at J, with 16 bases in the middle. Germline CDR1 DFQATT, CDR2 SNEGSKA (reference sequence). Sequencing of TCR beta covered CD8+ and CD4+ T cells obtained from blood. Reverse transcription of about 0.5 to 1 ug RNA used random hexamers. In TCRdb, the immunoSEQ multiplex PCR reads were re-called with MiXCR into one record per CDR3 protein. The sample includes approximately 180,000 distinct CDR3 sequences, more than 90% seen only once; the top ten take about 0.093%. A remark on this clonotype: The antigen remains unidentified.

The sequence was collected from a human donor with multiple sclerosis. The J gene is TRBJ1-5, the V gene TRBV20-1; possible D gene TRBD1, 6 bases. Sequencing used CD4+ T cells from PBMCs. The CDR3 bases are TGCAGTGCTATGGGACATGGGCCAAGTAGCAATCAGCCCCAGCATTTT. It yields the protein CSAMGHGPSSNQPQHF.